This TCR beta chain was captured in a study of OX40 agonist ivuxolimab in advanced cancers. Excluded were patients having autoimmune disease history or systemic immunosuppression. Sampling times: baseline, cycle 4 day 1, cycle 7 day 1. Looked up from germline, CDR1 is MGHDK and CDR2 is SYGVNS. CDR3 length: 11 amino acids. TCRdb keeps only in-frame clones here, not all; method: immunoSEQ multiplex PCR. The table includes about 79,000 clones, about 84% detected once. The sample was CD4+ or CD8+ T cells sorted from blood, taken in a trial of the OX40 agonist ivuxolimab. This rearrangement joins TRBV25-1 to TRBJ1-4, with a possible D match to TRBD1 (6 bases). The sequence came from an adult with an advanced solid tumor such as melanoma, head and neck, liver or kidney cancer. The CDR3 DNA is TGTGCGACAGGACAGAATGAAAAACTGTTTTTT. Translating it yields CATGQNEKLFF.